The sequence of this T cell receptor beta chain was determined in a study of control samples from healthy donors and cancer patients. The CDR3 consists of 14 residues. Germline trimming cut 4 bases from V and 5 bases from J; bases unmatched to any gene: 8. Germline-derived CDR1 and CDR2 are SQVTM and ANQGSEA. The table came from immunoSEQ multiplex PCR; TCRdb's copy has only in-frame clones and leaves some out. Of fewer than 500,000 clones listed, 90% are singletons. The sequence was collected from a middle-aged man with head and neck cancer. The sequenced material came from PBMCs. The rearrangement links TRBV29-1 to TRBJ2-1; 7 bases agree with TRBD2. CDR3 sequence reads: CSVGWRGNNNEQFF. DNA of the CDR3: TGCAGCGTTGGATGGCGGGGGAACAACAATGAGCAGTTCTTC.